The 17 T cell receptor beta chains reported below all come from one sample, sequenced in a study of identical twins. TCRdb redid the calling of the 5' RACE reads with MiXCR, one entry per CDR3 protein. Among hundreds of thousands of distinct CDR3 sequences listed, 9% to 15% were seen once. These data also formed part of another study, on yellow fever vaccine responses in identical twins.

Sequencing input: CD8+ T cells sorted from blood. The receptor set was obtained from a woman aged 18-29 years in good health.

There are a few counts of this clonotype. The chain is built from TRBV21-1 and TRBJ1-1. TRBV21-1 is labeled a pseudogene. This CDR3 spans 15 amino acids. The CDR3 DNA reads TGTGCCAGCAGTCCAAACGACGATCCGTTTGAGGTAGCTTTCTTT. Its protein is CASSPNDDPFEVAFF.

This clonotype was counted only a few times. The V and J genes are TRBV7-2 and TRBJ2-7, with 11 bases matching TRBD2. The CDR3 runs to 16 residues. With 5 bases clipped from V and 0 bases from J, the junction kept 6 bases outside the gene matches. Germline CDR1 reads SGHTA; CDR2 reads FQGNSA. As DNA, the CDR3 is TGTGCCAGCAGCCCGGGACTAGCGGAAAGCTCCTACGAGCAGTACGTC. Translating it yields CASSPGLAESSYEQYV.

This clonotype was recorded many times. This CDR3 is CASSDLADQETQYF. The CDR3 nucleotides are TGTGCCAGCAGTGACCTAGCGGACCAAGAGACCCAGTACTTC. The V gene is TRBV2, the J gene TRBJ2-5, with 7 nucleotides matching TRBD2. Germline assignment: CDR1 SNHLY and CDR2 FYNNEI. The CDR3 extends over 14 amino acids. V lost 3 bases to trimming and J lost 0 bases; unmatched junction nucleotides: 1.

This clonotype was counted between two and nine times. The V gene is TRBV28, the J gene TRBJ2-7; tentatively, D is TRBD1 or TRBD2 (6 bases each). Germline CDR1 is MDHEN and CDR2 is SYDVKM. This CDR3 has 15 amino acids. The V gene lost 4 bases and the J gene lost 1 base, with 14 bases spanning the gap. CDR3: CASSSHGGWSYEQYF. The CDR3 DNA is TGTGCCAGCAGTTCGCACGGGGGCTGGTCCTACGAGCAGTACTTC.

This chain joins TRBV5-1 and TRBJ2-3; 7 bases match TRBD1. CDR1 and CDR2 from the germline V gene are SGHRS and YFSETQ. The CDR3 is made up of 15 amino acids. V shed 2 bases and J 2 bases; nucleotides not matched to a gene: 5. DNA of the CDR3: TGCGCCAGCAGCTTATGGGACAGCTTCACAGATACGCAGTATTTT. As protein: CASSLWDSFTDTQYF.

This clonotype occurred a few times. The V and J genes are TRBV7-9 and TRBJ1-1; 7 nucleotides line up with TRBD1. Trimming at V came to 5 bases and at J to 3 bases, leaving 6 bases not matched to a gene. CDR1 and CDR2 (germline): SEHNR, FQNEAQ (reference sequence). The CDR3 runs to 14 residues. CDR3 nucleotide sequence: TGTGCCAGCAGCGTGGGGCAGGGGGACACTGAAGCTTTCTTT. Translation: CASSVGQGDTEAFF.

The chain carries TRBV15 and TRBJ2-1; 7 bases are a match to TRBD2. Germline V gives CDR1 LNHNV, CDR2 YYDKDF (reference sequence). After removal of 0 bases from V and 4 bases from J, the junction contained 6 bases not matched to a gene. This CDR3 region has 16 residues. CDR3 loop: CATSRDGTNKYNEQFF. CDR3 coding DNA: TGTGCCACCAGCAGAGATGGGACTAACAAATACAATGAGCAGTTCTTC. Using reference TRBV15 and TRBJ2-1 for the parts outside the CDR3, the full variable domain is DAMVIQNPRYQVTQFGKPVTLSCSQTLNHNVMYWYQQKSSQAPKLLFHYYDKDFNNEADTPDNFQSRRPNTSFCFLDIRSPGLGDTAMYLCATSRDGTNKYNEQFFGPGTRLTVL.

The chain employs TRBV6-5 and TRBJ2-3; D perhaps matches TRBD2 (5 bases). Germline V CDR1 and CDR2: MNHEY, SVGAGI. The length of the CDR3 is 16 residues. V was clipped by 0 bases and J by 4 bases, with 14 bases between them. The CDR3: CASSYSTSGLADTQYF. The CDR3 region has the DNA TGTGCCAGCAGTTACTCGACTTCGGGATTGGCAGATACGCAGTATTTT.

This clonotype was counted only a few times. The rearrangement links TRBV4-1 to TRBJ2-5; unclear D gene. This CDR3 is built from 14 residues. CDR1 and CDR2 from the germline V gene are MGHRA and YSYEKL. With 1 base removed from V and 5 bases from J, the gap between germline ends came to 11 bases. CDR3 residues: CASSQVGSGETQYF. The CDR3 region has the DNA TGCGCCAGCAGCCAAGTGGGTAGTGGGGAGACCCAGTACTTC.

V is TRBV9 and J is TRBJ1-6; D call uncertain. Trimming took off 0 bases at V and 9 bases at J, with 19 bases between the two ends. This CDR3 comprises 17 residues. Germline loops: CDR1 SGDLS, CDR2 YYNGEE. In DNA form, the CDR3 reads TGTGCCAGCAGCGTAGATAGTCGGCCGTCTCGGGTTTCACCCCTCCACTTT. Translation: CASSVDSRPSRVSPLHF.

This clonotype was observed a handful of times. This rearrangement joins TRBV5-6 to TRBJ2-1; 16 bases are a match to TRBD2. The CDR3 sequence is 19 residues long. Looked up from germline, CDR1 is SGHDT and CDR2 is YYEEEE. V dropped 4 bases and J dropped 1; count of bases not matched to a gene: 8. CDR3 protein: CASSATGTSGRASYNEQFF. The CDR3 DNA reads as TGTGCCAGCAGCGCAACCGGGACTAGCGGGAGGGCGTCCTACAATGAGCAGTTCTTC.

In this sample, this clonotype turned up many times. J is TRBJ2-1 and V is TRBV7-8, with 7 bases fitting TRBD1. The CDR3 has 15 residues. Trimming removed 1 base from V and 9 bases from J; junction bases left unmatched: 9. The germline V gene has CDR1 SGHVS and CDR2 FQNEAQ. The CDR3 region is CASSLVQGLAGEQFF. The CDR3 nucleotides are TGTGCCAGCAGCTTAGTACAGGGGCTAGCTGGTGAGCAGTTCTTC.

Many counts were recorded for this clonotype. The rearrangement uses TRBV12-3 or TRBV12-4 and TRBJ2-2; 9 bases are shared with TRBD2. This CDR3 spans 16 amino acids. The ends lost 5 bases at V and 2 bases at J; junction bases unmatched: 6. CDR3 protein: CASSPDSGRNTGELFF. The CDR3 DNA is TGTGCCAGCAGTCCAGATAGCGGGAGAAACACCGGGGAGCTGTTTTTT.

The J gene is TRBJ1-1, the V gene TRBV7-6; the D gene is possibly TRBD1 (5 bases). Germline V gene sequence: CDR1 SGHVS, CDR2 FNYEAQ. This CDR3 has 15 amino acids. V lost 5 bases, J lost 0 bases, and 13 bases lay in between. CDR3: CASSLKGNMNTEAFF. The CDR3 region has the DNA TGTGCCAGCAGCCTCAAGGGGAATATGAACACTGAAGCTTTCTTT.

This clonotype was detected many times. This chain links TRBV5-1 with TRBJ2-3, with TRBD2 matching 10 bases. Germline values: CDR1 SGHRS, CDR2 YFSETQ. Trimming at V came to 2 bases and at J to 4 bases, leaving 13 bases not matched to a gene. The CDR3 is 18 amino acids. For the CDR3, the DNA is TGCGCCAGCAGCTTTTCTCTAGCGGGAGCACGCAGGGCAGATACGCAGTATTTT. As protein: CASSFSLAGARRADTQYF.

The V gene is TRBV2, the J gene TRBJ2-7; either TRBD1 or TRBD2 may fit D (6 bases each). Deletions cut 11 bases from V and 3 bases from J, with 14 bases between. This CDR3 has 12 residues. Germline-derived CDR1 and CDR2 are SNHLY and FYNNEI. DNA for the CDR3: TGTGCCTTGAGAGGGGGGAGCTACGAGCAGTACTTC. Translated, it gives CALRGGSYEQYF.

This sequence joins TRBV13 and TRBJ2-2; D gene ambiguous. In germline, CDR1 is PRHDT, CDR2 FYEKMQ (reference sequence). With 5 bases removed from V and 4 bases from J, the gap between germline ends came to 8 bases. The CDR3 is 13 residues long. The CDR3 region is CASSPTFTGELFF. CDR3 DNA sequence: TGTGCCAGCAGCCCCACATTCACCGGGGAGCTGTTTTTT.